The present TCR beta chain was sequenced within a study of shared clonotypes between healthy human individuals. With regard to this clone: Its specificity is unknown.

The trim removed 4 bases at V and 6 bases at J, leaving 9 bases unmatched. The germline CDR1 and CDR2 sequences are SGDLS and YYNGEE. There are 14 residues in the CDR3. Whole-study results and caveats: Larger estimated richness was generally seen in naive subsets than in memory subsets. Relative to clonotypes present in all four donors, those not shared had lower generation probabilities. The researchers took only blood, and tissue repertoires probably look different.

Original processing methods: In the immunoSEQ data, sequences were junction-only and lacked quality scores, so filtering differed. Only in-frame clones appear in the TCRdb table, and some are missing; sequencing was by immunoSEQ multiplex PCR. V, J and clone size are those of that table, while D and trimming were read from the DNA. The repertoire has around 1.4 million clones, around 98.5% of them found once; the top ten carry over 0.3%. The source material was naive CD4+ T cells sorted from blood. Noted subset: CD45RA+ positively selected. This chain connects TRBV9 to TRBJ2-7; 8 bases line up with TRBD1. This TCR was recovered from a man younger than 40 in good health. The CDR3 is CASSLRGRESEQYF. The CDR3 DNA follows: TGTGCCAGCAGCCTCAGGGGGCGCGAAAGCGAGCAGTACTTC.